These 6 T cell receptor beta chains came from one sample sequenced in a study of blood T cell repertoires in COVID-19. Profiling relied on immunoSEQ multiplex PCR, and the TCRdb table lists in-frame clones only, not all of them. The table includes some 210,000 clones, roughly 81% detected once. The sequencing sample was made of peripheral blood. These receptors all stem from a woman aged 50 to 60 with active or convalescent COVID-19.

This chain links TRBV6-4 with TRBJ2-3, with 8 bases identical to TRBD2. Germline CDR1 reads MRHNA; CDR2 reads SNTAGT. V was pared by 3 bases and J by 5 bases, with 4 bases of the junction left unmatched. There are 14 residues in the CDR3. The CDR3 loop reads CASSEGLDQDTQYF. The CDR3 DNA is TGTGCCAGCAGTGAGGGACTAGACCAAGATACGCAGTATTTT.

The J gene is TRBJ2-5, the V gene TRBV9; a possible D gene is TRBD1 (5 bases). With 1 base removed from V and 4 bases from J, the gap between germline ends came to 14 bases. The length of the CDR3 is 15 residues. Looked up from germline, CDR1 is SGDLS and CDR2 is YYNGEE. The CDR3 DNA is TGTGCCAGCAGCGTATCCCAGGGATGGGGAGAGACCCAGTACTTC. Protein sequence: CASSVSQGWGETQYF.

The chain carries TRBV9 and TRBJ1-6, with D maybe TRBD1 (6 bases). Germline CDR1 and CDR2: SGDLS and YYNGEE. Trimming shortened V by 4 bases and J by 6 bases, and 20 bases separated the two germline ends. The CDR3 consists of 17 residues. The CDR3 DNA sequence: TGTGCCAGCAGCCCGCATCCAGGGGATCGTCGTAATTCACCCCTCCACTTT. Translated, it gives CASSPHPGDRRNSPLHF.

This sequence joins TRBV18 and TRBJ1-5; 7 nucleotides line up with TRBD1. CDR1 is KGHSH and CDR2 is LQKENI in the germline V gene. The CDR3 is 16 residues long. V lost 6 bases and J lost 0; bases outside the gene matches: 8. The CDR3 DNA reads as TGTGCCAGCTCCCCAATTGGGACAGATAGCAATCAGCCCCAGCATTTT. The encoded protein is CASSPIGTDSNQPQHF.

J is TRBJ1-5 and V is TRBV2; D uncertain. The V gene's germline CDR1 is SNHLY and CDR2 FYNNEI. V lost 3 bases and J 0 bases, leaving 9 bases between the germline ends. The CDR3 spans 15 residues. The CDR3 region is CASSESGYSNQPQHF. DNA for the CDR3: TGTGCCAGCAGTGAGTCAGGATATAGCAATCAGCCCCAGCATTTT.

This clone was recorded a few times. The V gene is TRBV28, the J gene TRBJ2-2, with a weak D call TRBD2 (6 bases). With 3 bases removed from V and 4 bases from J, the gap between germline ends came to 6 bases. Looked up from germline, CDR1 is MDHEN and CDR2 is SYDVKM. The CDR3 length is 13 residues. The CDR3 DNA reads as TGTGCCAGCAGTTTCGGGGGCACCGGGGAGCTGTTTTTT. Amino acid sequence: CASSFGGTGELFF.